A selection of T cell receptor beta chains follows, all from one sample in a study of spatial heterogeneity in lung cancer. TCRdb ran MiXCR on the 5' RACE reads and lists one entry per CDR3 protein. The sample contains approximately 94,000 distinct CDR3 sequences, 3.5% to 5% of which appear only once. The starting material was lung tumor tissue, obtained at surgery. These receptors all stem from a male donor with early-stage non-small cell lung cancer. CDR3s include the opening cysteine and the closing phenylalanine or tryptophan. The D gene is left open where the match is weak. Only part of the rows carry a size: once, few, many, or a class if the clone is expanded.

d_call	clone_size	v_call	j_call	cdr3_aa	cdr3_nt
-	many	TRBV3-1	TRBJ2-7	CASSRPRTDGTYEQYF	TGTGCCAGCAGCCGCCCCCGGACTGACGGCACCTACGAGCAGTACTTC
-	many	TRBV5-1	TRBJ2-3	CASSFLGGDTQYF	TGCGCCAGCAGCTTCTTAGGAGGAGATACGCAGTATTTT
TRBD1	many	TRBV28	TRBJ1-1	CASSFRMGQGNTEAFF	TGTGCCAGCAGTTTTCGGATGGGACAGGGTAACACTGAAGCTTTCTTT
-	few	TRBV29-1	TRBJ1-4	CSGRQAGDEKLFF	TGCAGCGGAAGACAGGCTGGTGATGAAAAACTGTTTTTT
TRBD2	many	TRBV20-1	TRBJ2-7	CSARDPRVAGGESYEQYF	TGCAGTGCTAGAGATCCCCGAGTAGCGGGAGGCGAATCCTACGAGCAGTACTTC
TRBD1	many	TRBV15	TRBJ1-6	CATSGGQFSPLHF	TGTGCCACCAGCGGGGGACAGTTTTCACCCCTCCACTTT
-	many	TRBV30	TRBJ1-4	CAWSNRAATTNEKLFF	TGTGCCTGGAGTAACCGGGCGGCGACAACTAATGAAAAACTGTTTTTT
TRBD1	many	TRBV20-1	TRBJ2-1	CSARDGDRASDEQFF	TGCAGTGCTAGAGATGGGGACAGGGCTTCCGATGAGCAGTTCTTC
-	many	TRBV3-1	TRBJ2-6	CASSPRGSGANVLTF	TGTGCCAGCAGCCCCCGAGGCTCTGGGGCCAACGTCCTGACTTTC
-	many	TRBV27	TRBJ1-2	CASSLDRKFYGYTF	TGTGCCAGCAGTTTGGACAGAAAATTCTATGGCTACACCTTC
-	few	TRBV12-3/TRBV12-4	TRBJ1-5	CASRPSGLGQPQHF	TGTGCCAGCAGGCCTTCAGGGCTAGGGCAGCCCCAGCATTTT
TRBD2	many	TRBV11-2	TRBJ2-3	CASSTVLAGVGTDTQYF	TGTGCCAGCAGCACCGTACTAGCGGGAGTTGGCACAGATACGCAGTATTTT
-	few	TRBV29-1	TRBJ2-5	CSVEGSGREETQYF	TGCAGCGTTGAAGGGTCTGGGCGGGAAGAGACCCAGTACTTC
TRBD2	many	TRBV5-1	TRBJ2-7	CASSLQREPYEQYF	TGCGCCAGCAGCTTACAGCGGGAGCCCTACGAGCAGTACTTC
-	many	TRBV7-9	TRBJ1-1	CASSFSGINTEAFF	TGTGCCAGCAGCTTTTCAGGAATTAACACTGAAGCTTTCTTT
TRBD1	once	TRBV28	TRBJ1-4	CASSPLDRGQSHGGKQFF	TGTGCCAGCAGTCCCCTCGACAGGGGCCAAAGTCACGGCGGAAAACAGTTTTTT
-	many	TRBV3-1	TRBJ1-1	CASSQRQTNTEAFF	TGTGCCAGCAGCCAGAGGCAGACGAACACTGAAGCTTTCTTT
TRBD2	-	TRBV6-5	TRBJ2-3	CASQKREGGKDTQYF	TGTGCCAGCCAAAAACGGGAGGGAGGGAAAGATACGCAGTATTTT
-	many	TRBV6-6	TRBJ1-5	CASTVPGQPQHF	TGTGCCAGCACCGTCCCCGGGCAGCCCCAGCATTTT
-	many	TRBV11-2	TRBJ2-6	CASSSVRAATISGANVLTF	TGTGCCAGCAGCTCCGTCCGGGCCGCGACCATCTCTGGGGCCAACGTCCTGACTTTC
TRBD1	many	TRBV14	TRBJ2-7	CASSPDREFGYEQYF	TGTGCCAGCAGCCCCGACAGGGAATTTGGTTACGAGCAGTACTTC
-	-	TRBV5-1	TRBJ2-3	CASSLGSPDTQYF	TGCGCCAGCAGCCTTGGGTCCCCAGATACGCAGTATTTT
-	many	TRBV20-1	TRBJ2-7	CSANKWADLSYEQYF	TGCAGTGCTAACAAATGGGCGGACCTCTCCTACGAGCAGTACTTC
-	many	TRBV6-1	TRBJ1-5	CASIYGSNQPQHF	TGTGCCAGCATCTACGGTAGCAATCAGCCCCAGCATTTT
TRBD1	few	TRBV28	TRBJ2-3	CASSRNRDRYTDTQYF	TGTGCCAGCAGCCGTAACCGGGACAGATACACAGATACGCAGTATTTT
-	many	TRBV7-2	TRBJ1-1	CASSLFGPPNTEAFF	TGTGCCAGCAGCTTGTTCGGTCCGCCCAACACTGAAGCTTTCTTT
-	many	TRBV28	TRBJ1-1	CASRGSYTEAFF	TGTGCCAGCAGGGGCAGCTACACTGAAGCTTTCTTT
TRBD2	few	TRBV5-4	TRBJ2-3	CASSIVGLAGGADTQYF	TGTGCCAGCAGCATAGTCGGACTAGCGGGAGGCGCAGATACGCAGTATTTT
-	many	TRBV7-6	TRBJ1-6	CASSLEVSGPEGSNSPLHF	TGTGCCAGCAGCTTAGAGGTTTCGGGTCCAGAGGGCTCAAATTCACCCCTCCACTTT
-	many	TRBV6-1	TRBJ2-3	CASGGFMLGSDTQYF	TGTGCCAGCGGGGGTTTCATGCTTGGGTCAGATACGCAGTATTTT
TRBD2	many	TRBV13	TRBJ2-1	CASSLPTSGKHNEQFF	TGTGCCAGCAGCTTACCGACTAGCGGGAAACACAATGAGCAGTTCTTC
-	many	TRBV11-2	TRBJ1-5	CASSLDGRGHNQPQHF	TGTGCCAGCAGCTTAGATGGCAGGGGACACAATCAGCCCCAGCATTTT
-	few	TRBV5-5	TRBJ2-5	CASSLDPGAGFEETQYF	TGTGCCAGCAGCTTGGATCCGGGGGCCGGATTTGAGGAGACCCAGTACTTC
TRBD1	many	TRBV7-9	TRBJ2-7	CASSWGQGPEQYF	TGTGCCAGCAGCTGGGGACAGGGCCCCGAGCAGTACTTC
-	many	TRBV2	TRBJ1-2	CASRGTGSGYTF	TGTGCCAGCAGGGGGACGGGAAGTGGCTACACCTTC
TRBD2	many	TRBV10-3	TRBJ2-1	CAISDSGDGNEQFF	TGTGCCATCAGTGATAGCGGGGATGGCAATGAGCAGTTCTTC
-	many	TRBV18	TRBJ2-7	CASSPISHDEQYF	TGTGCCAGCTCACCAATTTCCCACGACGAGCAGTACTTC
-	many	TRBV20-1	TRBJ1-5	CSARKWERPQHF	TGCAGTGCTAGGAAATGGGAGAGGCCCCAGCATTTT
TRBD1	many	TRBV2	TRBJ1-6	CASSGGTGRRNSPLHF	TGTGCCAGCAGTGGAGGGACAGGGCGGCGTAATTCACCCCTCCACTTT
TRBD1	few	TRBV7-9	TRBJ2-7	CASSWGQSYEQYF	TGTGCCAGCAGTTGGGGACAGTCCTACGAGCAGTACTTC
-	many	TRBV4-2	TRBJ2-1	CASSQDNTNEQFF	TGTGCCAGCAGCCAAGATAACACCAATGAGCAGTTCTTC
-	few	TRBV4-1	TRBJ2-7	CASSQGVLERAYEQYF	TGCGCCAGCAGCCAAGGGGTGCTCGAGAGGGCCTACGAGCAGTACTTC
-	-	TRBV11-2	TRBJ2-5	CASSSGPRETQYF	TGTGCCAGCAGCTCAGGACCGAGGGAGACCCAGTACTTC
TRBD1	few	TRBV6-5	TRBJ1-1	CASSIRTGNTEAFF	TGTGCCAGCAGTATCCGGACAGGGAACACTGAAGCTTTCTTT
-	many	TRBV15	TRBJ2-1	CATSRWDEQFF	TGTGCCACCAGCAGGTGGGATGAGCAGTTCTTC
TRBD1	-	TRBV7-9	TRBJ1-1	CASSFVIGTGGNLNTEAFF	TGTGCCAGCAGCTTCGTAATCGGGACAGGGGGAAATTTGAACACTGAAGCTTTCTTT
-	many	TRBV20-1	TRBJ1-2	CSAITGPNSGYTF	TGCAGTGCCATTACGGGACCGAACTCTGGCTACACCTTC
-	many	TRBV12-3/TRBV12-4	TRBJ1-6	CASSLNRNSPLHF	TGTGCCAGCAGTTTAAATAGGAATTCACCCCTCCACTTT
-	few	TRBV5-1	TRBJ2-5	CASSSEEGRRETQYF	TGCGCCAGCAGCTCAGAGGAGGGGAGGAGAGAGACCCAGTACTTC
-	-	TRBV12-3/TRBV12-4	TRBJ2-2	CASSSRPNTGELFF	TGTGCCAGCAGTAGCAGGCCGAACACCGGGGAGCTGTTTTTT
-	many	TRBV4-1	TRBJ2-1	CASSQALQREMYNEQFF	TGCGCCAGCAGCCAAGCCCTCCAACGGGAGATGTACAATGAGCAGTTCTTC
-	many	TRBV9	TRBJ2-2	CASSAGPNTGELFF	TGTGCCAGCAGCGCCGGACCGAACACCGGGGAGCTGTTTTTT
TRBD1	many	TRBV29-1	TRBJ2-5	CSVRQGIEETQYF	TGCAGCGTTCGACAGGGAATAGAAGAGACCCAGTACTTC
-	few	TRBV5-1	TRBJ2-1	CASSLGANNEQFF	TGCGCCAGCAGCTTGGGTGCGAACAATGAGCAGTTCTTC
-	many	TRBV29-1	TRBJ1-1	CSVDLDMNTEAFF	TGCAGCGTGGATCTAGATATGAACACTGAAGCTTTCTTT
TRBD2	many	TRBV5-1	TRBJ2-1	CASSGTSGRGNEQFF	TGCGCCAGCAGCGGTACTAGCGGGAGGGGGAATGAGCAGTTCTTC
-	few	TRBV10-1	TRBJ2-2	CASSELRNTGELFF	TGCGCCAGCAGTGAGCTCAGGAACACCGGGGAGCTGTTTTTT
TRBD2	-	TRBV7-9	TRBJ2-1	CASSLVLSTSGRAGWNEQFF	TGTGCCAGCAGCTTAGTCTTGTCGACTAGCGGGAGGGCCGGTTGGAATGAGCAGTTCTTC
-	many	TRBV29-1	TRBJ1-1	CSVEGGKGGTEAFF	TGCAGCGTTGAAGGGGGGAAGGGTGGCACTGAAGCTTTCTTT